These T cell receptor beta chains were read from a single sample in a study of blood T cell repertoires in COVID-19. TCRdb's table, derived via immunoSEQ multiplex PCR, lists solely in-frame clones and lacks some. The sample records about 270,000 clones, approximately 82% being singletons. Sequencing was carried out using peripheral blood. The receptors derive from a young woman with acute or convalescent COVID-19. Both conserved end residues are part of each CDR3. Fields, in order: V gene, J gene, CDR3 length, CDR3 protein.

>TRBV20-1|TRBJ2-1|11
CSAGAYNEQFF
>TRBV3-1/TRBV3-2|TRBJ2-7|17
CASSQGGVAPSSYEQYF
>TRBV9|TRBJ2-1|16
CASSVGIAGLHNEQFF
>TRBV10-3|TRBJ2-7|15
CAISEVQGPSYEQYF
>TRBV5-1|TRBJ2-1|17
CASRVGGLAGAENEQFF
>TRBV7-3|TRBJ1-2|15
CASSLTGGPNSGYTF
>TRBV7-2|TRBJ2-2|17
CASRAIMGGVSTGELFF
>TRBV7-9|TRBJ1-3|13
CASSLGTRAAVYF
>TRBV30|TRBJ2-3|12
CAWSRVRDTQYF
>TRBV30|TRBJ1-4|16
CAWSGTNAQYGEKLFF
>TRBV5-1|TRBJ2-3|16
CASSGDTGVTTDTQYF
>TRBV2|TRBJ1-3|12
CASSHYEDTIYF
>TRBV20-1|TRBJ1-2|11
CSAHDRYGYTF
>TRBV24-1|TRBJ2-7|17
CATSDQLDSALKREQYF
>TRBV7-8|TRBJ2-7|14
CASSLGDRGYEQYF
>TRBV7-2|TRBJ1-4|16
CASSRHRGATNEKLFF
>TRBV4-2|TRBJ1-3|16
CASSQDPEGSGNTIYF
>TRBV30|TRBJ2-2|21
CAWSSPIGTGSRGIWTGELFF
>TRBV6-2/TRBV6-3|TRBJ1-4|15
CASSPGTGDVEKLFF
>TRBV7-8|TRBJ2-1|15
CASSPASGKEDEQFF
>TRBV3-1/TRBV3-2|TRBJ1-1|17
CASSPAAPILLNTEAFF
>TRBV5-5|TRBJ1-5|15
CASSFTLRGNQPQHF
>TRBV7-2|TRBJ2-3|15
CASSLARGRTDTQYF
>TRBV27|TRBJ2-1|16
CASSWLAGGLYNEQFF
>TRBV7-8|TRBJ2-3|16
CASSLDWGVVTDTQYF
>TRBV7-2|TRBJ1-2|18
CASSLASLGTGGGYGYTF
>TRBV7-7|TRBJ2-3|16
CASSLVFSKSTDTQYF
>TRBV4-2|TRBJ1-3|17
CASSQERAGSSGNTIYF
>TRBV19|TRBJ2-7|14
CASSFQAGPWEQYF
>TRBV6-5|TRBJ2-5|16
CASSYSLAGAAETQYF
>TRBV5-1|TRBJ2-5|15
CASSLVRGVEETQYF
>TRBV7-9|TRBJ2-1|15
CASSSGLVVGNEQFF
>TRBV7-9|TRBJ2-1|15
CASSQGQGVHNEQFF
>TRBV19|TRBJ2-5|15
CASSIDLWGGGTQYF
>TRBV6-2/TRBV6-3|TRBJ2-1|15
CASSRTGGDYNEQFF
>TRBV19|TRBJ2-1|16
CASGAAGAVSVNEQFF
>TRBV27|TRBJ2-1|16
CASSRGPGGSYNEQFF
>TRBV4-3|TRBJ2-2|14
CASSPVEGTGELFF
>TRBV18|TRBJ1-4|16
CASSTAGTGQNEKLFF
>TRBV5-1|TRBJ1-1|12
CASSNQGTEAFF
>TRBV7-9|TRBJ2-3|19
CASSLVGPGLAGITDTQYF
>TRBV19|TRBJ1-2|14
CASRLKGQGAGYTF
>TRBV19|TRBJ1-1|14
CASSIMGGLTEAFF
>TRBV7-2|TRBJ2-5|15
CASSAVTGGGGTQYF
>TRBV5-6|TRBJ1-2|18
CASSLMGPGELTNYGYTF
>TRBV7-9|TRBJ1-1|16
CASSPPLGAFKTEAFF
>TRBV12-2|TRBJ2-7|14
CASRLVPRGAEQYF
>TRBV27|TRBJ1-6|15
CASSFRSGGNSPLHF